The clone carrying this T cell receptor beta chain was seen a single time. This table comes from immunoSEQ multiplex PCR, and its TCRdb copy is limited to in-frame clones, with some not included. The sample carries about 190,000 clones, over 70% recorded once. This CDR3 is 15 amino acids long. The V and J ends lost 5 bases and 1 base respectively, with 15 bases between them. Germline V gene sequence: CDR1 SGHNT, CDR2 YENEEA. These data belong to a study of blood T cell repertoires in COVID-19. The clonotype comes from a man between 60 and 75 years old with active or convalescent COVID-19. The sequenced material came from peripheral blood. The V call is TRBV11-3, the J call TRBJ2-7, with a possible D match to TRBD2 (5 bases). The CDR3 region is CASSRRLGESYEQYF. The CDR3 coding sequence is TGTGCCAGCAGCCGGAGGTTGGGAGAATCCTACGAGCAGTACTTC. The whole variable domain, remainder taken from reference TRBV11-3 and TRBJ2-7, is EAGVVQSPRYKIIEKKQPVAFWCNPISGHNTLYWYLQNLGQGPELLIRYENEEAVDDSQLPKDRFSAERLKGVDSTLKIQPAELGDSAVYLCASSRRLGESYEQYFGPGTRLTVT.